This TCR beta chain was observed in a study of blood T cell repertoires in COVID-19. About the research overall: Whether acute or convalescent, the COVID-19 samples came from the United States, Italy and Spain. Sample material is recorded as cDNA or gDNA derived from T cells, B-cell-depleted T cells, or PBMCs.

Original handling: Amplifying reference gene primers gave estimates of nucleated cell counts. TCRdb keeps only in-frame clones here, not all; method: immunoSEQ multiplex PCR. V, J and clone size reflect that table, while D and trimming were determined from the DNA. The data show 100,000 or so clones, with about three quarters seen just once and approximately 6.3% held by the top ten. Germline CDR1 and CDR2: SGHTA and FQGTGA. The V gene lost 1 base and the J gene lost 4 bases, with 11 bases spanning the gap. The CDR3 is made up of 15 amino acids. The source is a man older than 75 with acute or convalescent COVID-19. The chain carries TRBV7-3 and TRBJ2-1; D may be TRBD2 (6 bases). Sequenced material: peripheral blood. CDR3 DNA sequence: TGTGCCAGCAGCTTAATCCCGAGCGGGTACAATGAGCAGTTCTTC. Protein sequence: CASSLIPSGYNEQFF.